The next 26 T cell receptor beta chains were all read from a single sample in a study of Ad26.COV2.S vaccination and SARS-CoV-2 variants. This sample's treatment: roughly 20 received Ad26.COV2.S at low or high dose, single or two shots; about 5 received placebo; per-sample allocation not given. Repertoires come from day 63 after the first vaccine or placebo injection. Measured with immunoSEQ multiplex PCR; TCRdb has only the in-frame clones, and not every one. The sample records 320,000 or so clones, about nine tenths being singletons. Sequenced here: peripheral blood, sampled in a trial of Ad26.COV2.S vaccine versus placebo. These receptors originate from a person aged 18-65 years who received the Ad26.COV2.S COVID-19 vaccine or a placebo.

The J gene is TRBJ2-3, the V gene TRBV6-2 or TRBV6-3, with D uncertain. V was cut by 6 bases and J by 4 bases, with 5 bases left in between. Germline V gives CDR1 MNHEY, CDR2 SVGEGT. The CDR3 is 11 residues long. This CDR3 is CASSMSDTQYF. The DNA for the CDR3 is TGTGCCAGCAGCATGTCAGATACGCAGTATTTT.

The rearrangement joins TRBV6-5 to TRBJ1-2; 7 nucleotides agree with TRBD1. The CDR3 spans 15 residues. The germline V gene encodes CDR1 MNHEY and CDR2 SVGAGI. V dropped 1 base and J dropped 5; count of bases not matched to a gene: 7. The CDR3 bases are TGTGCCAGCAGTTACTTAAGGACAGGAGAATATGGCTACACCTTC. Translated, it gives CASSYLRTGEYGYTF.

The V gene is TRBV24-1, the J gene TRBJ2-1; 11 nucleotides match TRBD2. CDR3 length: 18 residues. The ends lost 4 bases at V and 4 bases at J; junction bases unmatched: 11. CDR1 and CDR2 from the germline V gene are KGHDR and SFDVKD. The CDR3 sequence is CATSEPIPSGRNYNEQFF. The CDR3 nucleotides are TGTGCCACCAGTGAGCCGATCCCTAGCGGGAGGAATTACAATGAGCAGTTCTTC.

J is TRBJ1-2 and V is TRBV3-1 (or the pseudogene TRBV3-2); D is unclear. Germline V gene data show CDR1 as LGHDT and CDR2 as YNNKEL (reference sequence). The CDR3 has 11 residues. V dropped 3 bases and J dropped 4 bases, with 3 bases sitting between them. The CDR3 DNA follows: TGTGCCAGCAGCCAGTTCTATGGCTACACCTTC. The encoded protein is CASSQFYGYTF.

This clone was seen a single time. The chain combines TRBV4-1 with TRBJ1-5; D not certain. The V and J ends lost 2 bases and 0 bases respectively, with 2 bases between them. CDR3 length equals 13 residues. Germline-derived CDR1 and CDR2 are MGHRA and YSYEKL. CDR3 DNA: TGCGCCAGCAGCCAAAATAGCAATCAGCCCCAGCATTTT. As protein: CASSQNSNQPQHF.

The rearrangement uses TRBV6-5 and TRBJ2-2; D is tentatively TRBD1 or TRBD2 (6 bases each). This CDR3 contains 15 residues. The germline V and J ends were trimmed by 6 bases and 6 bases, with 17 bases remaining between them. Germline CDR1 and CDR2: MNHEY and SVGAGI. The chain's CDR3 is CASRVGGYGAGELFF. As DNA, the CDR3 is TGTGCCAGCAGAGTCGGGGGCTACGGCGCCGGGGAGCTGTTTTTT.

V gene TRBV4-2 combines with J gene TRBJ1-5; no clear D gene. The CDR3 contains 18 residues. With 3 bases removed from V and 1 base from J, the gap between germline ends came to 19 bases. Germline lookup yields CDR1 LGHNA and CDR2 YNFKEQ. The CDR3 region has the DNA TGTGCCAGCAGCCAGATCGCCCCTTCAGTGACGAGCAATCAGCCCCAGCATTTT. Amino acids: CASSQIAPSVTSNQPQHF.

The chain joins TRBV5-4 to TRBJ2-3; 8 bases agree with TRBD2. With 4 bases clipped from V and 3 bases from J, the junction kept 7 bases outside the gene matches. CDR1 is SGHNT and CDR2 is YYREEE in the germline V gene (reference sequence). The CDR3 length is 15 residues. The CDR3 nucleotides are TGTGCCAGCAGCCCCGGGGGGGGACCAACAGATACGCAGTATTTT. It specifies CASSPGGGPTDTQYF.

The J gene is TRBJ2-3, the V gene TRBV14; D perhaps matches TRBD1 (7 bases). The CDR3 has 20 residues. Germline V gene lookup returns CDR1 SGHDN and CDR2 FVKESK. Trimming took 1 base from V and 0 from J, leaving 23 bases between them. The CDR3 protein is CASSQGRVDRDWRSTDTQYF. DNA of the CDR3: TGTGCCAGCAGCCAAGGTCGAGTCGACAGGGACTGGCGGAGCACAGATACGCAGTATTTT.

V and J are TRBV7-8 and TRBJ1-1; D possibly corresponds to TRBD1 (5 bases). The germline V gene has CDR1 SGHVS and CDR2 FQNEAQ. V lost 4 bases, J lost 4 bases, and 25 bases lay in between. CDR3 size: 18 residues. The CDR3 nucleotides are TGTGCCAGCAGCTCCAACACATTCCTCACAGGCATCGGCACTGAAGCTTTCTTT. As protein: CASSSNTFLTGIGTEAFF. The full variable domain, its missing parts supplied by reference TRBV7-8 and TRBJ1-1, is GAGVSQSPRYKVAKRGQDVALRCDPISGHVSLFWYQQALGQGPEFLTYFQNEAQLDKSGLPSDRFFAERPEGSVSTLKIQRTQQEDSAVYLCASSSNTFLTGIGTEAFFGQGTRLTVV.

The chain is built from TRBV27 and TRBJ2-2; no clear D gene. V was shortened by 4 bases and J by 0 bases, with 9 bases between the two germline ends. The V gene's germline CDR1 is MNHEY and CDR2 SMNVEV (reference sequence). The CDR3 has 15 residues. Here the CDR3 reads CASSYTLTNTGELFF. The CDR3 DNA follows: TGTGCCAGCAGTTACACCTTAACGAACACCGGGGAGCTGTTTTTT.

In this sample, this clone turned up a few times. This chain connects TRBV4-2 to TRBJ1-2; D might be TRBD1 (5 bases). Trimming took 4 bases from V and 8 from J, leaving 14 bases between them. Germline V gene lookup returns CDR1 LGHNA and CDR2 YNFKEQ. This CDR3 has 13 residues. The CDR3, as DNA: TGTGCCAGCAGCCCCGGGACGGCCGGGGGCTACACCTTC. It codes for CASSPGTAGGYTF.

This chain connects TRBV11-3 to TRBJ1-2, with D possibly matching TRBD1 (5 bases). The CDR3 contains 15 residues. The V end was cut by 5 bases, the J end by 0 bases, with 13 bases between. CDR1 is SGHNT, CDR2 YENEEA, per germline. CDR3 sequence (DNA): TGTGCCAGCAGCCTCCCGGGGGGAGCTAACTATGGCTACACCTTC. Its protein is CASSLPGGANYGYTF.

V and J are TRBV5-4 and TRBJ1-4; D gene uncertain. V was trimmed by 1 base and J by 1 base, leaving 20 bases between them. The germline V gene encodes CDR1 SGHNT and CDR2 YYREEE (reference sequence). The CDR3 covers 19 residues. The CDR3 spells CASSLRFGFPDGTNEKLFF. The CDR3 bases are TGTGCCAGCAGCTTGCGATTTGGCTTCCCGGACGGAACTAATGAAAAACTGTTTTTT.

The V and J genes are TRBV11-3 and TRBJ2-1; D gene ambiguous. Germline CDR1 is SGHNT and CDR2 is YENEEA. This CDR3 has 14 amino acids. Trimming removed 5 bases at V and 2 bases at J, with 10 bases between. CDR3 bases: TGTGCCAGCAGCCAGGACGGAGCCTACAATGAGCAGTTCTTC. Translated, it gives CASSQDGAYNEQFF.

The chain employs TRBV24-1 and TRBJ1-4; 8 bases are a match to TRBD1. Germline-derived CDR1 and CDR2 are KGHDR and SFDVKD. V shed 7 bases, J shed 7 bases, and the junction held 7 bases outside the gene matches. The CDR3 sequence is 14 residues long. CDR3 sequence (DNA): TGTGCCACCAGGTTTCAGGACAGGGCTGAAAAACTGTTTTTT. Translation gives CATRFQDRAEKLFF.

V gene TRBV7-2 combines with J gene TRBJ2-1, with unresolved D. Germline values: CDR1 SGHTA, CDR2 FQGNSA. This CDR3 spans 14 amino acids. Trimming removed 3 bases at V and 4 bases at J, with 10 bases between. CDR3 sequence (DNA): TGTGCCAGCAGCTTGGACGGGTTATACAATGAGCAGTTCTTC. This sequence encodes CASSLDGLYNEQFF.

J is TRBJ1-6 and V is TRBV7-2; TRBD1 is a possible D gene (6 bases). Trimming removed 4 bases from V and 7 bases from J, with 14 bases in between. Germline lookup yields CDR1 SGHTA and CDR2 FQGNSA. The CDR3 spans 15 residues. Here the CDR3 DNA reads TGTGCCAGCAGCTCTCAGGGGTCTCGGAATTCACCCCTCCACTTT. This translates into CASSSQGSRNSPLHF.

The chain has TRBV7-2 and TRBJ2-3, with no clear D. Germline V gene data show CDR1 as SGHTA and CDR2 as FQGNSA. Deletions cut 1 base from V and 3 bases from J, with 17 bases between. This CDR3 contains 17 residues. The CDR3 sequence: CASSLGNSRTATDTQYF. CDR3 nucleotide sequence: TGTGCCAGCAGCTTAGGTAACTCAAGGACGGCGACAGATACGCAGTATTTT. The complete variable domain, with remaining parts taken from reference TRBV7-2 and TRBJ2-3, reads GAGVSQSPSNKVTEKGKDVELRCDPISGHTALYWYRQSLGQGLEFLIYFQGNSAPDKSGLPSDRFSAERTGGSVSTLTIQRTQQEDSAVYLCASSLGNSRTATDTQYFGPGTRLTVL.

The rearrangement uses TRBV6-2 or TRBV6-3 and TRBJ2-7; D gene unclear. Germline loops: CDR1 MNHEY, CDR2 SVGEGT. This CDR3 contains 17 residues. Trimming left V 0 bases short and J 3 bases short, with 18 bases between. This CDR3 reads CASSYSGHLARVYEQYF. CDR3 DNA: TGTGCCAGCAGTTACTCGGGTCATTTGGCCAGAGTCTACGAGCAGTACTTC.

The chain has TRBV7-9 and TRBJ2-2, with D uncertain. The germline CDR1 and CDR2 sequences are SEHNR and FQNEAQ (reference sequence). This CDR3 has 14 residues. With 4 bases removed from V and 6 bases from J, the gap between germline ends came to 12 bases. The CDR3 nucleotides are TGTGCCAGCAGCTCCCCCCTTGAGCCCGGGGAGCTGTTTTTT. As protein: CASSSPLEPGELFF.

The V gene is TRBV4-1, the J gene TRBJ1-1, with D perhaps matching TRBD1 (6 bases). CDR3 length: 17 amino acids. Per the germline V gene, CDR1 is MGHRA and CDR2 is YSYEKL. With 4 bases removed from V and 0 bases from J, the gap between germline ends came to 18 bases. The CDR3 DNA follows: TGCGCCAGCAGCCCCTCCTTAACGACAGGCCTGAACACTGAAGCTTTCTTT. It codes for CASSPSLTTGLNTEAFF.

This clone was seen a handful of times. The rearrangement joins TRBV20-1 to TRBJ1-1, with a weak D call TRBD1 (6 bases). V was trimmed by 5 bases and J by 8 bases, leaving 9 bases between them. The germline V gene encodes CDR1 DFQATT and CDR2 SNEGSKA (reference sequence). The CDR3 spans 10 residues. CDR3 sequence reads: CSAADREAFF. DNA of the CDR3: TGCAGTGCTGCGGACAGAGAAGCTTTCTTT.

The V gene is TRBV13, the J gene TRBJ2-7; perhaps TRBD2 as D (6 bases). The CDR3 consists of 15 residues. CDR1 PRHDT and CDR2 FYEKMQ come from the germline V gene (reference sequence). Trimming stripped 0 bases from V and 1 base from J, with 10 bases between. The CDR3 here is CASSLGPGVSYEQYV. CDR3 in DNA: TGTGCCAGCAGCTTAGGCCCGGGGGTTTCCTACGAGCAGTACGTC.

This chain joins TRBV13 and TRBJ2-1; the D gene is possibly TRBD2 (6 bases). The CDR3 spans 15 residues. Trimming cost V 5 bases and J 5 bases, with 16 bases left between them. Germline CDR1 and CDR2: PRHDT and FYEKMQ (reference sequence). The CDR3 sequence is CASSPTGDGHNEQFF. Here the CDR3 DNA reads TGTGCCAGCAGCCCTACGGGGGACGGCCACAATGAGCAGTTCTTC.

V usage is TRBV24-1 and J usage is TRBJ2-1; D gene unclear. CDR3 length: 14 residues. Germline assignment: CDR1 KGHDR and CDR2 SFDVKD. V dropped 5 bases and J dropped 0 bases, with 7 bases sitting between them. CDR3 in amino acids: CATSAGNSYNEQFF. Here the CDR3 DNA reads TGTGCCACCAGTGCGGGCAACTCCTACAATGAGCAGTTCTTC.